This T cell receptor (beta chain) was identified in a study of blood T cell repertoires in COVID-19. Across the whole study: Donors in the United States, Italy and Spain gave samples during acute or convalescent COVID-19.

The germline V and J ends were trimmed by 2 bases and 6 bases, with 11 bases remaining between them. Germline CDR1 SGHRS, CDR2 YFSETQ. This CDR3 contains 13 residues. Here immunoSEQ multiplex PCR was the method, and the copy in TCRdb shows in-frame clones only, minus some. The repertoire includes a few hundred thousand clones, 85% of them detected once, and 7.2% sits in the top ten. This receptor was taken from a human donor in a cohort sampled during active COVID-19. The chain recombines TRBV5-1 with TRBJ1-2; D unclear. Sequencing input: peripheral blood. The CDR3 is CASSLGGRDGYTF. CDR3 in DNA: TGCGCCAGCAGCTTAGGCGGGCGCGATGGCTACACCTTC.